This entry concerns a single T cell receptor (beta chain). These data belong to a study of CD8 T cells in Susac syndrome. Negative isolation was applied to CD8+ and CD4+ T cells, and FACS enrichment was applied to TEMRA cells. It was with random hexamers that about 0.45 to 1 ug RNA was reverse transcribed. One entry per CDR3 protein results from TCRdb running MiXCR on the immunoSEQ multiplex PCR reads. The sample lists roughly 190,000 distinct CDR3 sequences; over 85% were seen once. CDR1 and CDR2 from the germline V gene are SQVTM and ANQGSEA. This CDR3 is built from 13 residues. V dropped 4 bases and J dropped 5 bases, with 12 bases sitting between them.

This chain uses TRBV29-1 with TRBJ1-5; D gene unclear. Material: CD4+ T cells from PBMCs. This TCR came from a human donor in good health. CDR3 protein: CSVVWAQDQPQHF. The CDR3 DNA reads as TGCAGCGTTGTTTGGGCGCAAGATCAGCCCCAGCATTTT.